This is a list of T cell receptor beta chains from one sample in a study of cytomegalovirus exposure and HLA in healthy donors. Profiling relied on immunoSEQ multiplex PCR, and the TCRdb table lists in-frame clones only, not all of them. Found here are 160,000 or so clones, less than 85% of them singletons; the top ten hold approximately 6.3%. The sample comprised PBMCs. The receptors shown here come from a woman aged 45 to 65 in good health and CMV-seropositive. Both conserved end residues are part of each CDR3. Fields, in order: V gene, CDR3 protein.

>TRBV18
CASSPRQENTEAFF
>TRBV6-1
CASSQAIANYGYTF
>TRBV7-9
CASSLSVGHEKLFF
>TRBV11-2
CASTLGVRSSYEQYF
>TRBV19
CASREWGIGQLFF
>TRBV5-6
CASSPKGANEQYF
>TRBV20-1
CSAGGGREQFF
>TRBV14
CASSLRRTTDTQYF
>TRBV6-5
CASTRTGDTYNEQFF
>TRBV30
CAWSPGYSNQPQHF
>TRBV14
CASSQETAGNEKLFF
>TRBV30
CAWSQSVTGVEQYF
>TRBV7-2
CASSKRQVPPYEQYF
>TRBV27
CASSPPRVGRAHQPQHF
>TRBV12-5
CASAGQGGKNIQYF
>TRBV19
CASQGRYGYTF
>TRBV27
CASKEGGTEAFF
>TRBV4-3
CASSPMLASYEQYF
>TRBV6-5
CASSSPVHEQYF
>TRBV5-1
CASSLGGPTYEQYF
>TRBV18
CASSLTGNVNEQFF
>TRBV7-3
CASSPSGTYNEQFF
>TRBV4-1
CASSQDRGFGNEQFF
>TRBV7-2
CASSLGPGRGNTIYF
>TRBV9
CASSVDTSYGYTF
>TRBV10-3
CAISTGDQPQHF
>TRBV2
CASSENRGGTEAFF
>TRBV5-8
CASSSRQGNTYEQYF
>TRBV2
CASSAETGYYEQYF
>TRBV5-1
CASSFGEGAYGYTF
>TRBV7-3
CASSLLGYQPQHF